This T cell receptor (beta chain) was captured by sequencing in a study of T cell responses to AZD1222 COVID-19 vaccine. The study, taken as a whole, reports: Just a handful of AZD1222 recipients tested seropositive at baseline.

The germline V gene has CDR1 SGHRS and CDR2 YFSETQ. The CDR3 totals 16 residues. V was shortened by 0 bases and J by 0 bases, with 10 bases between the two germline ends. Repertoires were generated with immunoSEQ multiplex PCR, while TCRdb's copy carries only in-frame clones and drops some. The table records some 120,000 clones, about 90% of them present only once. With respect to this clone: The antigen is not known.

The TCR sequence derives from an adult in good health. The chain uses TRBV5-1 and TRBJ2-1; D perhaps matches TRBD2 (6 bases). The sample consisted of peripheral blood, taken on day 0 of AZD1222 vaccination. The CDR3 sequence: CASSLAGGISYNEQFF. The DNA of the CDR3 is TGCGCCAGCAGCTTGGCCGGAGGGATCTCCTACAATGAGCAGTTCTTC. Full variable domain (rest looked up from reference TRBV5-1 and TRBJ2-1): KAGVTQTPRYLIKTRGQQVTLSCSPISGHRSVSWYQQTPGQGLQFLFEYFSETQRNKGNFPGRFSGRQFSNSRSEMNVSTLELGDSALYLCASSLAGGISYNEQFFGPGTRLTVL.